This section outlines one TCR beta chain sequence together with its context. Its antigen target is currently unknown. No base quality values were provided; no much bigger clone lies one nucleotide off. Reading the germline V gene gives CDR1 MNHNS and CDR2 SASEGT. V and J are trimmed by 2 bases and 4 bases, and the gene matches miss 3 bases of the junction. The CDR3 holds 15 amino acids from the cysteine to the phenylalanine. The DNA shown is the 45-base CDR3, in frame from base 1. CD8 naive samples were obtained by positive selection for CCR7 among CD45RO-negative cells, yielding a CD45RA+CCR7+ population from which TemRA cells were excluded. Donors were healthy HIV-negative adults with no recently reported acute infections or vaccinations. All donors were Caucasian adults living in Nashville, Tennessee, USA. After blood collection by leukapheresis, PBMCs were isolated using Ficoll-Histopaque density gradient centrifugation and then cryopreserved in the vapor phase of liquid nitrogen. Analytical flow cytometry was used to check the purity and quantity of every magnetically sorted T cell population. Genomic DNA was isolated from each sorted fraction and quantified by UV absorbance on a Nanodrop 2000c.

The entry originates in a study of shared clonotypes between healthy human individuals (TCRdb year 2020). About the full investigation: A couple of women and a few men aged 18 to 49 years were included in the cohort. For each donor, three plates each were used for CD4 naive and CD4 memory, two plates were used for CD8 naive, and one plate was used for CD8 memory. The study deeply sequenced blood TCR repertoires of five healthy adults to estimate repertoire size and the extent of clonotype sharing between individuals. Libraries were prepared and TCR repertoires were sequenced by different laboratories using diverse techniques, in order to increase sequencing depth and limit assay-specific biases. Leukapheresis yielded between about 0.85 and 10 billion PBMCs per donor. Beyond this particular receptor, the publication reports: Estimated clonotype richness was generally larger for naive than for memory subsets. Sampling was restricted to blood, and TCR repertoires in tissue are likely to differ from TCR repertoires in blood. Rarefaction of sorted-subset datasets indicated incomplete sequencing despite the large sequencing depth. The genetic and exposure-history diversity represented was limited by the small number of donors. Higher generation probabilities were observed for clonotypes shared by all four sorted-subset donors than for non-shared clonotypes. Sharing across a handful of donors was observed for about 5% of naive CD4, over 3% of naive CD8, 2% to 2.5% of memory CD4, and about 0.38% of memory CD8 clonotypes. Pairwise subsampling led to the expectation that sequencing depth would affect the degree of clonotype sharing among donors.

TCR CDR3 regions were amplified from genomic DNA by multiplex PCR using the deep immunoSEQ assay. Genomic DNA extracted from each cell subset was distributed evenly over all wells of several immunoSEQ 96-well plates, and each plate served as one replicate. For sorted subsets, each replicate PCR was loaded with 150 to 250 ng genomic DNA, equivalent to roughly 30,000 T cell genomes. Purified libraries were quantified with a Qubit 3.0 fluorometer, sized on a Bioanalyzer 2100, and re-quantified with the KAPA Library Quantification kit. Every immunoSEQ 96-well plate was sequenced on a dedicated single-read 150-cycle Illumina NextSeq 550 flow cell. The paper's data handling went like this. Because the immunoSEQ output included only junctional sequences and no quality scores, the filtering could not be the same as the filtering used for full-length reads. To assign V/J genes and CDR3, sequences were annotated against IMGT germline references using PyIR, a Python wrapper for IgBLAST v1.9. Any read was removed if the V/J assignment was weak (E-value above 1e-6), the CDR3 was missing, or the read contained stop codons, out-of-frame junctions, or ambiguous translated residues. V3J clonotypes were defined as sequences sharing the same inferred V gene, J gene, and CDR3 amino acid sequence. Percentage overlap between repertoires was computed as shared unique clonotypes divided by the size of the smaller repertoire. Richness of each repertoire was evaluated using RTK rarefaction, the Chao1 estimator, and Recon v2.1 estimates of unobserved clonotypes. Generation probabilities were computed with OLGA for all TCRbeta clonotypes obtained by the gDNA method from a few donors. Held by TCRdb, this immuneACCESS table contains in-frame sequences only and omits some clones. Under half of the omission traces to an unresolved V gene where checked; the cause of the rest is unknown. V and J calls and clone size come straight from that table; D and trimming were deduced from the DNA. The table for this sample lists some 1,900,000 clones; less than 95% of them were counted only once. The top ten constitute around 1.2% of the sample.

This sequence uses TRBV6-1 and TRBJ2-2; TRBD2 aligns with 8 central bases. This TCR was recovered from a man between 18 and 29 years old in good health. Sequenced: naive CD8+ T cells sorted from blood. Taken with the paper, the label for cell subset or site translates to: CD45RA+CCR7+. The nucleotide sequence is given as TGTGCCAGCAGTGAATTCACTAGCGGCACCGGGGAGCTGTTTTTT. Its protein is CASSEFTSGTGELFF.